The clone carrying this TCR beta chain was recorded once. V dropped 4 bases and J dropped 3; count of bases not matched to a gene: 9. This CDR3 is built from 16 residues. From germline, CDR1 is MNHNY and CDR2 SVGAGI (reference sequence). Some clones are missing from TCRdb's copy, which holds only in-frame ones; the method was immunoSEQ multiplex PCR. Of some 17,000 clones listed, almost 97% were seen once; the top ten hold roughly 0.62%. The record originates from a study of monozygotic twins with cystic fibrosis. Sequencing was performed on blood. This TCR was sampled from a girl aged 2-15 years with cystic fibrosis. The chain carries TRBV6-6 and TRBJ2-5, with 9 bases lining up with TRBD2. CDR3 nucleotide sequence: TGTGCCAGCAGTTGGTTCCTAGCGGGGCATAAAGAGACCCAGTACTTC. It encodes CASSWFLAGHKETQYF.